This passage covers 9 T cell receptor beta chains from one sample sequenced in a study of T-cell reconstitution after alpha-beta-depleted transplantation in children. Preparation of the TCRbeta library was carried out with unique molecular identifiers. TCRdb ran MiXCR on the PCR reads and lists one entry per CDR3 protein. This table holds hundreds of thousands of distinct CDR3 sequences, 6% to 10% found once. Findings of the study overall: T-cell numbers and diversity, one year after transplant, stemmed largely from T cells that were newly produced.

Their antigens remain unidentified. The starting material was peripheral blood, obtained 360 days after TCRalphabeta/CD19-depleted stem cell transplant. The receptor source for this set is a female patient between 2 and 15 years old who had a stem cell transplant for Fanconi anemia, so the T cells may come from the graft donor.

The genes are TRBV20-1 and TRBJ2-1; 8 bases match TRBD2. Per germline, CDR1 DFQATT and CDR2 SNEGSKA (reference sequence). The CDR3 loop spans 14 amino acids. Germline trimming cut 4 bases from V and 0 bases from J; bases unmatched to any gene: 2. In nucleotides, the CDR3 is TGCAGTGCTACCGGGACTAGCTCCTACAATGAGCAGTTCTTC. Its translation: CSATGTSSYNEQFF.

This clonotype was recorded a few times. J is TRBJ1-3 and V is TRBV11-2; D uncertain. Trimming cost V 6 bases and J 2 bases, with 8 bases left between them. This CDR3 spans 13 amino acids. Germline-derived CDR1 and CDR2 are SGHAT and FQNNGV. The DNA of the CDR3 is TGTGCCAGCAGTTTATCTCCTGGAAACACCATATATTTT. This sequence encodes CASSLSPGNTIYF.

This clonotype was counted many times. Here the CDR3 reads CASSSTSYNSPLHF. CDR3 coding DNA: TGTGCCAGCAGTTCCACCTCCTATAATTCACCCCTCCACTTT. V and J are TRBV27 and TRBJ1-6; D unresolved. Between the trimmed V and J ends, which lost 4 bases and 0 bases, there was a span of 4 bases. From germline, CDR1 is MNHEY and CDR2 SMNVEV (reference sequence). The CDR3 consists of 14 residues.

This clonotype has a count of ten or more. This chain connects TRBV7-2 to TRBJ2-1; D may correspond to TRBD1 or TRBD2 (6 bases each). Germline V gene data show CDR1 as SGHTA and CDR2 as FQGNSA. V lost 1 base and J 7 bases, leaving 20 bases between the germline ends. CDR3 length: 17 amino acids. The CDR3 DNA follows: TGTGCCAGCAGCTTAGTCCTGAAGGGGGGCCCTGGGAATGAGCAGTTCTTC. This gives the protein CASSLVLKGGPGNEQFF.

The table lists this clonotype with many counts. DNA for the CDR3: TGCGCCAGCAGCGTTAACCCGGGACAGGAAAACGAAAAACTGTTTTTT. Its translation: CASSVNPGQENEKLFF. J is TRBJ1-4 and V is TRBV5-1; 8 bases line up with TRBD1. Germline CDR1 SGHRS, CDR2 YFSETQ. J gave up 8 bases and V 4 bases, and 13 bases lay outside the gene matches. This CDR3 comprises 16 residues.

A remark on this clonotype: This may be a read error: a much more frequent sequence differs by one nucleotide. The chain uses TRBV5-1 and TRBJ2-7; 13 bases agree with TRBD2. Losses at the gene ends were 5 bases for V and 2 bases for J; bases not matched to a gene: 10. The CDR3 sequence is 17 residues long. From germline, CDR1 is SGHRS and CDR2 YFSETQ. CDR3 residues: CASRKTSGGTLAYEQYF. The CDR3 bases are TGCGCCAGCAGAAAGACTAGCGGGGGGACCCTAGCCTACGAGCAGTACTTC.

This rearrangement joins TRBV9 to TRBJ2-7; TRBD1 aligns across 7 bases. The CDR3 length is 14 residues. Per the germline V gene, CDR1 is SGDLS and CDR2 is YYNGEE. The J segment lost 1 base and the V segment lost 0 bases, leaving 1 base of the junction unmatched. The CDR3 region has the DNA TGTGCCAGCAGCGTAGGGGGACAGTCCTACGAGCAGTACTTC. Its protein product is CASSVGGQSYEQYF. The complete variable domain, with remaining parts taken from reference TRBV9 and TRBJ2-7, reads DSGVTQTPKHLITATGQRVTLRCSPRSGDLSVYWYQQSLDQGLQFLIQYYNGEERAKGNILERFSAQQFPDLHSELNLSSLELGDSALYFCASSVGGQSYEQYFGPGTRLTVT.

J is TRBJ2-3 and V is TRBV27, with 12 bases fitting TRBD2. Trimming took 6 bases from V and 2 from J; bases not matched to a gene: 6. The CDR3 loop spans 16 amino acids. The V gene's germline CDR1 is MNHEY and CDR2 SMNVEV (reference sequence). The CDR3 protein is CASSRTSGAYTDTQYF. The CDR3 DNA reads as TGTGCCAGCAGCAGGACTAGCGGGGCCTACACAGATACGCAGTATTTT.

This clonotype was recorded at least ten times. The V gene is TRBV15, the J gene TRBJ1-2; D gene unclear. The germline CDR1 and CDR2 sequences are LNHNV and YYDKDF (reference sequence). The germline V and J ends were trimmed by 0 bases and 3 bases, with 8 bases remaining between them. The CDR3 covers 14 residues. CDR3 nucleotide sequence: TGTGCCACCAGCAGAGAGGCGACCCACTATGGCTACACCTTC. Protein: CATSREATHYGYTF.